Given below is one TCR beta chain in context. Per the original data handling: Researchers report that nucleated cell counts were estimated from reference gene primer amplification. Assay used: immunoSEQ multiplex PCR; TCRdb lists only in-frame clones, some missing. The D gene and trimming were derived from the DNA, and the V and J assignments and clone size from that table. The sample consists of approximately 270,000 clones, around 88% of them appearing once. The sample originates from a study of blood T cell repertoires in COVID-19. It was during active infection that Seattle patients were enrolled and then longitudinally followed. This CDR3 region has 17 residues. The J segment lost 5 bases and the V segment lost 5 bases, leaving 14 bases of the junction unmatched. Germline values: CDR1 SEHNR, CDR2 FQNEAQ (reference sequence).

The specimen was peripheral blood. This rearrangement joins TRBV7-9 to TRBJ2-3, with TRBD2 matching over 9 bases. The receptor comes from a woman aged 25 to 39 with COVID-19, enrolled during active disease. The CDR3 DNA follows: TGTGCCAGCAGCCCCCCCGGCTGGCGGGGGGGTATAGATACGCAGTATTTT. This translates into CASSPPGWRGGIDTQYF. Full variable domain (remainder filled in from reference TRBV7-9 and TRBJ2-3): DTGVSQNPRHKITKRGQNVTFRCDPISEHNRLYWYRQTLGQGPEFLTYFQNEAQLEKSRLLSDRFSAERPKGSFSTLEIQRTEQGDSAMYLCASSPPGWRGGIDTQYFGPGTRLTVL.